The 21 T cell receptor beta chains below come from one sample, sequenced in a study of CD8 T cells in ankylosing spondylitis. TCRdb analysed the 5' RACE reads with MiXCR anew, one entry per CDR3 protein. The sample lists hundreds of thousands of distinct CDR3 sequences, roughly 20% occurring once. Sequencing was carried out using blood, either unsorted or a sorted T cell fraction (not recorded which). Receptors were obtained from a female donor with ankylosing spondylitis or in good health (not recorded which).

This clonotype occurred many times. With a much larger clone just one base away, this may be a read error. The chain combines TRBV12-3 or TRBV12-4 with TRBJ2-5; D gene uncertain. This CDR3 spans 11 amino acids. The V end lost 1 base, the J end lost 6 bases, and 3 bases lay between the germline ends. The CDR3 sequence: CASSLGKTQYF. Written as DNA, the CDR3 is TGTGCCAGCAGTTTAGGAAAGACCCAGTACTTC.

V gene TRBV7-9 combines with J gene TRBJ1-2, with D unresolved. The CDR3 sequence is 15 residues long. Germline CDR1 is SEHNR and CDR2 is FQNEAQ (reference sequence). V lost 3 bases and J 0 bases, leaving 11 bases between the germline ends. The CDR3 DNA is TGTGCCAGCAGCTTCTCTGGGTCGGCTAACTATGGCTACACCTTC. Amino acids: CASSFSGSANYGYTF.

This clonotype was found a few times. The chain joins TRBV20-1 to TRBJ2-2, with a weak D call TRBD2 (5 bases). V lost 0 bases and J 7 bases, leaving 9 bases between the germline ends. CDR3 length: 13 amino acids. Germline V gene lookup returns CDR1 DFQATT and CDR2 SNEGSKA (reference sequence). The CDR3 here is CSARDLGIGELFF. CDR3 nucleotides: TGCAGTGCTAGAGATCTCGGGATCGGGGAGCTGTTTTTT.

The chain couples TRBV5-1 to TRBJ2-2; unclear D gene. CDR1 is SGHRS, CDR2 YFSETQ, per germline. This CDR3 is 13 amino acids long. Trimming pared 2 bases from V and 4 bases from J, leaving 6 bases between. Here the CDR3 reads CASSLARTGELFF. CDR3 nucleotides: TGCGCCAGCAGCTTAGCACGCACCGGGGAGCTGTTTTTT. Combining the CDR3 with reference TRBV5-1 and TRBJ2-2 gives the whole variable domain KAGVTQTPRYLIKTRGQQVTLSCSPISGHRSVSWYQQTPGQGLQFLFEYFSETQRNKGNFPGRFSGRQFSNSRSEMNVSTLELGDSALYLCASSLARTGELFFGEGSRLTVL.

The chain uses TRBV4-3 and TRBJ2-7; D is possibly TRBD1 (6 bases). The CDR3 consists of 15 residues. The germline V and J ends were trimmed by 0 bases and 3 bases, with 12 bases remaining between them. Germline V CDR1 and CDR2: LGHNA, YSLEER. The CDR3 sequence is CASSQDRGYFYEQYF. The CDR3 region has the DNA TGCGCCAGCAGCCAAGACAGGGGATATTTCTACGAGCAGTACTTC.

Many counts were recorded for this clonotype. The chain links TRBV7-2 to TRBJ2-7; 8 nucleotides match TRBD1. The V gene's germline CDR1 is SGHTA and CDR2 FQGNSA. J gave up 3 bases and V 5 bases, and 9 bases lay outside the gene matches. This CDR3 has 15 amino acids. The DNA of the CDR3 is TGTGCCAGCAGCCCCCGGACAGGGAGCGTCTACGAGCAGTACTTC. It translates to CASSPRTGSVYEQYF.

The DNA for the CDR3 is TGCAGCGCCGGATCGCTCACCCCCAATGAAAAACTGTTTTTT. As protein: CSAGSLTPNEKLFF. The chain joins TRBV29-1 to TRBJ1-4, with D unresolved. The CDR3 consists of 14 residues. Germline V gene data show CDR1 as SQVTM and CDR2 as ANQGSEA. Trimming removed 7 bases at V and 5 bases at J, with 17 bases between.

The chain combines TRBV30 with TRBJ1-5; D may be TRBD1 (5 bases). With 0 bases removed from V and 3 bases from J, the gap between germline ends came to 9 bases. The germline V gene has CDR1 GTSNPN and CDR2 SVGIG (reference sequence). The CDR3 totals 14 residues. In DNA, the CDR3 is TGTGCCTGGAGTGTACCAGGGACCAATCAGCCCCAGCATTTT. Protein product: CAWSVPGTNQPQHF.

This clonotype was counted many times. The rearrangement uses TRBV12-3 or TRBV12-4 and TRBJ1-1; D call uncertain. The CDR3 is 14 residues long. V lost 5 bases and J lost 4, with 14 bases in between. CDR3 protein: CASSPRERGTEAFF. Here the CDR3 DNA reads TGTGCCAGCAGTCCCCGGGAGCGCGGCACTGAAGCTTTCTTT.

The CDR3 DNA reads TGTGCCAGCAGCTGGCAGGGGTCAGATACGCAGTATTTT. This sequence encodes CASSWQGSDTQYF. This chain connects TRBV7-2 to TRBJ2-3, with a weak D call TRBD1 (6 bases). Between the trimmed V and J ends, which lost 4 bases and 4 bases, there was a span of 9 bases. Germline-derived CDR1 and CDR2 are SGHTA and FQGNSA. This CDR3 has 13 amino acids.

This clonotype showed up just a few times. The chain links TRBV5-1 to TRBJ2-2; D is ambiguous. Between the trimmed V and J ends, which lost 0 bases and 6 bases, there was a span of 9 bases. The CDR3 extends over 14 amino acids. In germline, CDR1 is SGHRS, CDR2 YFSETQ. CDR3 DNA: TGCGCCAGCAGCTTGGAGTTTGGGCCCGGGGAGCTGTTTTTT. It yields the protein CASSLEFGPGELFF.

The chain joins TRBV28 to TRBJ2-3, with 9 bases identical to TRBD2. This CDR3 region has 15 residues. The junction had 10 bases not matched to a gene; V was cut back by 7 bases and J by 5 bases. CDR1 and CDR2 (germline): MDHEN, SYDVKM. CDR3 coding DNA: TGTGCCAGCAACCTTAGCGGGAGCCAGTTAGATACGCAGTATTTT. Translating it yields CASNLSGSQLDTQYF.

The V and J genes are TRBV7-2 and TRBJ2-7, with 7 bases matching TRBD1. Unmatched junction bases numbered 14, after V lost 5 bases and J lost 7 bases. The CDR3 has 15 amino acids. Germline V gives CDR1 SGHTA, CDR2 FQGNSA. The CDR3 loop is CASSRQGLGLGEQYF. For the CDR3, the DNA is TGTGCCAGCAGCAGACAGGGCCTTGGGCTAGGGGAGCAGTACTTC.

Only a few counts were recorded for this clonotype. V gene TRBV5-1 combines with J gene TRBJ2-2; D is uncertain. V was shortened by 7 bases and J by 2 bases, with 12 bases between the two germline ends. The germline CDR1 and CDR2 sequences are SGHRS and YFSETQ. The CDR3 contains 14 residues. The CDR3 bases are TGCGCCAGCGGGGAAACAACCAACACCGGGGAGCTGTTTTTT. Amino acid sequence: CASGETTNTGELFF.

The chain couples TRBV7-2 to TRBJ2-3; TRBD2 matches at 7 bases. CDR3 size: 17 residues. V shed 0 bases, J shed 0 bases, and the junction held 6 bases outside the gene matches. The germline gives CDR1 SGHTA, CDR2 FQGNSA. DNA for the CDR3: TGTGCCAGCAGCTTAGCGAGTAGCGGGCCGAGCACAGATACGCAGTATTTT. This sequence encodes CASSLASSGPSTDTQYF.

The table lists this clonotype with a few counts. The chain uses TRBV20-1 and TRBJ2-2, with 7 bases fitting TRBD1. The CDR3 is 15 residues long. V dropped 1 base and J dropped 5; count of bases not matched to a gene: 7. Per germline, CDR1 DFQATT and CDR2 SNEGSKA (reference sequence). The CDR3 coding sequence is TGCAGTGCTAGAGCCCCGACAGGGTGGACCGGGGAGCTGTTTTTT. Its protein product is CSARAPTGWTGELFF.

V is TRBV3-1 and J is TRBJ2-1, with D possibly matching TRBD2 (6 bases). Per germline, CDR1 LGHDT and CDR2 YNNKEL (reference sequence). The ends were cut back, 2 bases at V and 13 bases at J, with 21 bases in the middle. CDR3 size: 15 residues. The CDR3 nucleotides read TGTGCCAGCAGCCAATGGAGTAAACTTGAGGACTATCAGTTCTTC. Encoded protein: CASSQWSKLEDYQFF.

CDR3 in amino acids: CASSPSRNYNEQFF. The CDR3 DNA reads as TGTGCCAGCAGCCCCAGTAGGAACTACAATGAGCAGTTCTTC. V and J are TRBV7-2 and TRBJ2-1; D is unresolved. Trimming removed 5 bases from V and 3 bases from J, with 11 bases in between. CDR1 SGHTA and CDR2 FQGNSA come from the germline V gene. The CDR3 consists of 14 residues. The full variable domain, its missing parts supplied by reference TRBV7-2 and TRBJ2-1, is GAGVSQSPSNKVTEKGKDVELRCDPISGHTALYWYRQSLGQGLEFLIYFQGNSAPDKSGLPSDRFSAERTGGSVSTLTIQRTQQEDSAVYLCASSPSRNYNEQFFGPGTRLTVL.

The sample holds a few counts of this clonotype. The chain carries TRBV20-1 and TRBJ2-1; D might be TRBD2 (6 bases). Trimming shortened V by 0 bases and J by 1 base, and 13 bases separated the two germline ends. The CDR3 extends over 16 amino acids. The V gene's germline CDR1 is DFQATT and CDR2 SNEGSKA (reference sequence). The CDR3 loop is CSARDHGGKSYNEQFF. In DNA form, the CDR3 reads TGCAGTGCTAGAGATCACGGGGGAAAGTCCTACAATGAGCAGTTCTTC.

This clonotype was seen a few times. This chain uses TRBV5-1 with TRBJ2-7; D not certain. The CDR3 totals 13 residues. Trimming cost V 5 bases and J 1 base, with 10 bases left between them. Germline V gene lookup returns CDR1 SGHRS and CDR2 YFSETQ. DNA of the CDR3: TGCGCCAGCAGAGCTAGGCAGTCCTACGAGCAGTACTTC. Protein sequence: CASRARQSYEQYF.

This clonotype was seen only a few times. The V and J genes are TRBV5-6 and TRBJ2-5; D might be TRBD2 (5 bases). Looked up from germline, CDR1 is SGHDT and CDR2 is YYEEEE. V was cut by 1 base and J by 1 base, with 8 bases left in between. The CDR3 runs to 14 residues. CDR3: CASSLFRGQETQYF. CDR3 bases: TGTGCCAGCAGCTTGTTCCGGGGCCAAGAGACCCAGTACTTC.